This T cell receptor beta chain originates from a study of radiotherapy plus CTLA-4 blockade in lung cancer. The repertoire was sequenced with immunoSEQ multiplex PCR; TCRdb's copy has only in-frame clones and lacks some. In the table there are around 100,000 clones, about four fifths of which are singletons. The J segment lost 0 bases and the V segment lost 4 bases, leaving 12 bases of the junction unmatched. The CDR3 loop spans 18 amino acids. The V gene's germline CDR1 is SGDLS and CDR2 YYNGEE. The gene calls are TRBV9 and TRBJ2-3; 9 nucleotides align to TRBD2. The sequence was collected from a human donor with non-small cell lung cancer who had a partial response to radiotherapy plus ipilimumab. Some clones in this sample may be carry-over from other donors' samples. This material consisted of peripheral blood, taken from a patient treated with radiotherapy plus ipilimumab. CDR3 nucleotides: TGTGCCAGCAGCAGAGGGGGGACTAGCCGAGCTAGCACAGATACGCAGTATTTT. Amino acid sequence: CASSRGGTSRASTDTQYF.